This T cell receptor beta chain was obtained from a study of T cell responses to AZD1222 COVID-19 vaccine. Study-wide results and caveats: Sampling that yielded the repertoires occurred only after the peak T cell response.

As concerns this clone: Antigen: not known.

The data were produced by immunoSEQ multiplex PCR, yet TCRdb's version contains in-frame clones alone and is incomplete. The sample holds more than 85,000 clones, approximately 83% seen once. Germline CDR1 is MNHEY and CDR2 is SVGAGI. J gave up 3 bases and V 6 bases, and 10 bases lay outside the gene matches. The CDR3 consists of 15 residues. The clonotype comes from an adult in good health. This chain connects TRBV6-5 to TRBJ1-2; 7 nucleotides agree with TRBD1. Sample: peripheral blood, taken on day 0 of AZD1222 vaccination. The chain's CDR3 is CASSLTRTGDYGYTF. The CDR3 bases are TGTGCCAGCAGCCTAACCCGGACAGGCGACTATGGCTACACCTTC.